This T cell receptor (beta chain) was captured by sequencing in a study of blood T cell repertoires in COVID-19. Germline loops: CDR1 LGHNT, CDR2 FRNRAP. The CDR3 extends over 14 amino acids. Trimming at V came to 5 bases and at J to 2 bases, leaving 3 bases not matched to a gene. In the source study's methods: Amplified reference gene primers provided the basis for estimating nucleated cell counts. Profiled with immunoSEQ multiplex PCR; TCRdb holds only in-frame clones, not every one. That table supplies the V and J calls and clone size; D and trimming were determined from the DNA. The sample lists around 60,000 clones, approximately 81% occurring once.

The rearrangement joins TRBV12-5 to TRBJ1-5, with 7 bases aligning to TRBD1. This sequence originates from a woman at least 80 years old with active or convalescent COVID-19. Sequencing was carried out using peripheral blood. The CDR3 region is CASGPGQGNQPQHF. CDR3 bases: TGTGCTAGTGGTCCCGGACAGGGCAATCAGCCCCAGCATTTT.